This T cell receptor (beta chain) was sequenced for a study of CXCR3-negative and CXCR3-positive naive CD8 T cells. About the study: Approximately 140 million TRB reads were obtained in total, which works out to about 1.5 +/- 0.3 million per library.

Germline loops: CDR1 SGHNT, CDR2 YENEEA. There are 14 residues in the CDR3. Comments on this clonotype: Its matching antigen is unknown.

Through 5' RACE with UMI labels, the TRB cDNA libraries were prepared. TCRdb reprocessed the 5' RACE reads and stores each CDR3 protein as one record, lacking DNA. This repertoire comprises about 120,000 distinct CDR3 sequences; its ten largest clones make up about 0.35%. Sorting was done in triplicate for each CD8+ T cell subset (about 300,000 cells each). Study-wide results and limits: Naive subsets were similarly diverse, while memory CD8+ repertoires were much less diverse. TRB CDR3s of CXCR3-positive naive cells were more hydrophobic than those of CXCR3-negative naive cells. For naive cells, CXCR3-negative and CXCR3-positive subsets had similar TRBV-TRBJ usage; for memory cells, usage differed.

The sample consisted of naive CXCR3+ CD8+ T cells from blood. Subset in this sample: CD45RO-CCR7+CD27+CD95- naive CD8+ T cells expressing CXCR3 (TNR3+). The chain links TRBV11-3 to TRBJ2-7; TCRdb outputs TRBD2, but without DNA this stays unchecked. This clonotype originated in a human donor in good health. Some clones in this sample may be carry-over from other donors' samples. CDR3 loop: CASSPPGLVDEQYF.